The 23 T cell receptor beta chains in this list originate from one sample, sequenced in a study of blood T cell repertoires in COVID-19. The protocol was immunoSEQ multiplex PCR, while the TCRdb copy is restricted to in-frame clones and leaves out a portion. Of under 150,000 clones in the sample, 76% were seen once. The sequencing sample was made of peripheral blood. The receptor source for this set is a man in his sixties with acute or convalescent COVID-19.

This chain links TRBV15 with TRBJ2-5, with 9 bases that match TRBD1. Germline trimming cut 5 bases from V and 1 base from J; bases unmatched to any gene: 11. The germline CDR1 and CDR2 sequences are LNHNV and YYDKDF (reference sequence). The CDR3 totals 17 residues. CDR3 DNA sequence: TGTGCCACCAGCGAGGGACAGGGACCTTTAATCCAAGAGACCCAGTACTTC. Its protein is CATSEGQGPLIQETQYF.

This clone was seen a single time. The DNA of the CDR3 is TGTGCCAGCAGTGGAGGAGGAGGCCTAGGCTATGGCTACACCTTC. Amino acid sequence: CASSGGGGLGYGYTF. The rearrangement joins TRBV7-9 to TRBJ1-2; no clear D gene. Germline V gives CDR1 SEHNR, CDR2 FQNEAQ (reference sequence). The V gene lost 6 bases and the J gene lost 4 bases, with 18 bases spanning the gap. This CDR3 contains 15 residues. Full variable domain (remainder filled in from reference TRBV7-9 and TRBJ1-2): DTGVSQNPRHKITKRGQNVTFRCDPISEHNRLYWYRQTLGQGPEFLTYFQNEAQLEKSRLLSDRFSAERPKGSFSTLEIQRTEQGDSAMYLCASSGGGGLGYGYTFGSGTRLTVV.

The J gene is TRBJ1-4, the V gene TRBV15; no definite D call. The germline V and J ends were trimmed by 5 bases and 8 bases, with 15 bases remaining between them. This CDR3 contains 14 residues. Germline CDR1 is LNHNV and CDR2 is YYDKDF (reference sequence). This CDR3 is CATSRTSEAEKLFF. DNA for the CDR3: TGTGCCACCAGCCGGACTTCCGAGGCAGAAAAACTGTTTTTT.

This chain joins TRBV7-9 and TRBJ2-1; TRBD2 matches 11 bases. Per the germline V gene, CDR1 is SEHNR and CDR2 is FQNEAQ (reference sequence). The CDR3 has 18 residues. With 0 bases clipped from V and 3 bases from J, the junction kept 7 bases outside the gene matches. The CDR3 coding sequence is TGTGCCAGCAGCTTAGCGCGAAGGGGACTAGCGGTCTACAATGAGCAGTTCTTC. Translation gives CASSLARRGLAVYNEQFF.

This sequence joins TRBV5-8 and TRBJ2-1; 10 bases are a match to TRBD2. The ends lost 0 bases at V and 7 bases at J; junction bases unmatched: 4. Per germline, CDR1 SGHTS and CDR2 YDEGEE. This CDR3 comprises 15 residues. The CDR3 nucleotides are TGTGCCAGCAGCTTGGTAGCGGGAGGTTTAAATGAGCAGTTCTTC. Translation gives CASSLVAGGLNEQFF.

The rearrangement links TRBV19 to TRBJ1-1, with D unresolved. Germline lookup yields CDR1 LNHDA and CDR2 SQIVND (reference sequence). The CDR3 is 16 residues long. The V gene lost 3 bases and the J gene lost 4 bases, with 18 bases spanning the gap. CDR3 coding DNA: TGTGCCAGTAGTATTTTACCGGGTGGCCTGGGCACTGAAGCTTTCTTT. This encodes CASSILPGGLGTEAFF.

The V call is TRBV18, the J call TRBJ1-2; the match to TRBD1 covers 7 bases. The CDR3 has 16 residues. Germline CDR1 and CDR2: KGHSH and LQKENI. Trimming cost V 3 bases and J 7 bases; bases outside gene matches: 14. The CDR3: CASSPDREDAYSGYTF. As DNA, the CDR3 is TGTGCCAGCTCACCCGACAGGGAGGACGCGTATTCTGGCTACACCTTC.

This clone came up once. The J gene is TRBJ1-2, the V gene TRBV19; D may be TRBD1 (5 bases). Trimming cost V 5 bases and J 4 bases, with 11 bases left between them. The CDR3 runs 13 residues. CDR1 is LNHDA, CDR2 SQIVND, per germline (reference sequence). The CDR3 is CASSDRDSYGYTF. CDR3 sequence (DNA): TGTGCCAGTAGTGATCGGGACTCCTATGGCTACACCTTC.

This clone was detected only a few times. The chain has TRBV19 and TRBJ1-1, with a tentative D call TRBD1 (5 bases). This CDR3 comprises 15 residues. The germline CDR1 and CDR2 sequences are LNHDA and SQIVND (reference sequence). The germline V and J ends were trimmed by 0 bases and 0 bases, with 8 bases remaining between them. As DNA, the CDR3 is TGTGCCAGTAGTATAGAAGGGGTTATGAACACTGAAGCTTTCTTT. As protein: CASSIEGVMNTEAFF. Together with reference TRBV19 and TRBJ1-1, the CDR3 gives the full variable domain: DGGITQSPKYLFRKEGQNVTLSCEQNLNHDAMYWYRQDPGQGLRLIYYSQIVNDFQKGDIAEGYSVSREKKESFPLTVTSAQKNPTAFYLCASSIEGVMNTEAFFGQGTRLTVV.

CDR3 DNA: TGTGCCAGCAGTGTGGGGCCTGGGAACTACGAGCAGTACTTC. Amino acid sequence: CASSVGPGNYEQYF. The chain carries TRBV25-1 and TRBJ2-7, with a weak D call TRBD1 (5 bases). The ends were cut back, 4 bases at V and 3 bases at J, with 13 bases in the middle. Germline values: CDR1 MGHDK, CDR2 SYGVNS. This CDR3 region has 14 residues.

This chain connects TRBV19 to TRBJ2-2; 8 bases map to TRBD2. The trim removed 4 bases at V and 4 bases at J, leaving 11 bases unmatched. CDR1 and CDR2 from the germline V gene are LNHDA and SQIVND (reference sequence). The length of the CDR3 is 17 residues. Here the CDR3 reads CASSTGKSGGSTGELFF. The CDR3, as DNA: TGTGCCAGTAGTACGGGGAAGTCGGGGGGGTCCACCGGGGAGCTGTTTTTT.

The chain employs TRBV7-2 and TRBJ2-3; perhaps TRBD1 as D (6 bases). The CDR3 contains 17 residues. The germline gives CDR1 SGHTA, CDR2 FQGNSA. V gave up 1 base and J gave up 0 bases, with 14 bases separating them. The DNA of the CDR3 is TGTGCCAGCAGCTTAGTGGCAGGGGCCCTTAGCACAGATACGCAGTATTTT. It yields the protein CASSLVAGALSTDTQYF. Using reference TRBV7-2 and TRBJ2-3 for the parts outside the CDR3, the full variable domain is GAGVSQSPSNKVTEKGKDVELRCDPISGHTALYWYRQSLGQGLEFLIYFQGNSAPDKSGLPSDRFSAERTGGSVSTLTIQRTQQEDSAVYLCASSLVAGALSTDTQYFGPGTRLTVL.

V usage is TRBV29-1 and J usage is TRBJ2-3; a weak D match, TRBD2 (7 bases). The CDR3 loop spans 12 amino acids. Trimming cost V 2 bases and J 6 bases, with 9 bases left between them. CDR1 SQVTM and CDR2 ANQGSEA come from the germline V gene. The CDR3 DNA follows: TGCAGCGTTGAAAGGGGGGGGGATACGCAGTATTTT. As protein: CSVERGGDTQYF.

This clone was recorded a few times. V gene TRBV7-6 combines with J gene TRBJ2-1; unclear D gene. Trimming stripped 5 bases from V and 5 bases from J, with 16 bases between. This CDR3 region has 15 residues. Germline V gene data show CDR1 as SGHVS and CDR2 as FNYEAQ. In DNA form, the CDR3 reads TGTGCCAGCAGCCCGAGAACCGGTCCCCACAATGAGCAGTTCTTC. Protein sequence: CASSPRTGPHNEQFF.

The rearrangement joins TRBV4-2 to TRBJ2-2, with D perhaps matching TRBD1 (5 bases). The CDR3 length is 16 residues. Trimming cost V 1 base and J 4 bases, with 13 bases left between them. CDR1 and CDR2 (germline): LGHNA, YNFKEQ. Here the CDR3 DNA reads TGTGCCAGCAGCCAAGCGGAACAGGTGGGCACCGGGGAGCTGTTTTTT. It codes for CASSQAEQVGTGELFF.

For this clone: Distinct nucleotide sequences in the sample also encode this CDR3. This sequence joins TRBV2 and TRBJ2-2, with 15 nucleotides matching TRBD2. Germline CDR1 and CDR2: SNHLY and FYNNEI. The CDR3 runs 18 residues. The V and J ends lost 3 bases and 2 bases, in that order; junction bases with no gene match: 4. The CDR3 DNA reads TGTGCCAGCAGTGAGTCGGGACTAGCGGGAGGAAACACCGGGGAGCTGTTTTTT. Translated: CASSESGLAGGNTGELFF.

Here the CDR3 reads CASIPRAEDTQYF. The CDR3 region has the DNA TGTGCCAGCATTCCCCGCGCGGAAGATACGCAGTATTTT. The chain joins TRBV6-5 to TRBJ2-3; D uncertain. The CDR3 extends over 13 amino acids. Germline assignment: CDR1 MNHEY and CDR2 SVGAGI. Trimming shortened V by 7 bases and J by 5 bases, and 13 bases separated the two germline ends.

This chain links TRBV7-6 with TRBJ2-2, with TRBD2 matching 8 bases. The CDR3 totals 16 residues. V shed 3 bases, J shed 3 bases, and the junction held 6 bases outside the gene matches. Germline CDR1 and CDR2: SGHVS and FNYEAQ. Written as DNA, the CDR3 is TGTGCCAGCAGCTTTGGGGTAGCGGGATACACCGGGGAGCTGTTTTTT. Its translation: CASSFGVAGYTGELFF.

The chain joins TRBV6-5 to TRBJ2-1, with TRBD1 identical over 7 bases. This CDR3 is 15 amino acids long. The germline V gene has CDR1 MNHEY and CDR2 SVGAGI. Unmatched junction bases numbered 12, after V lost 8 bases and J lost 5 bases. CDR3 protein: CASHDRGTENNEQFF. The CDR3 DNA is TGTGCCAGCCACGATCGTGGGACAGAAAACAATGAGCAGTTCTTC.

The V and J genes are TRBV5-1 and TRBJ2-3, with 9 nucleotides matching TRBD1. Germline CDR1 reads SGHRS; CDR2 reads YFSETQ. The CDR3 contains 15 residues. The ends lost 1 base at V and 5 bases at J; junction bases unmatched: 5. The CDR3 DNA follows: TGCGCCAGCAGCTTGACAGGGGGCATCCAAGATACGCAGTATTTT. Amino acid sequence: CASSLTGGIQDTQYF.

The chain has TRBV5-1 and TRBJ1-5; 7 bases align to TRBD1. CDR3 length: 14 amino acids. Trimming at V came to 3 bases and at J to 5 bases, leaving 5 bases not matched to a gene. Per the germline V gene, CDR1 is SGHRS and CDR2 is YFSETQ. CDR3 sequence: CASSSTGTDQPQHF. The CDR3 nucleotides read TGCGCCAGCAGCTCGACAGGGACGGATCAGCCCCAGCATTTT.

V gene TRBV30 combines with J gene TRBJ2-7, with D perhaps TRBD2 (5 bases). Between the trimmed V and J ends, which lost 0 bases and 4 bases, there was a span of 7 bases. CDR3 length: 12 amino acids. From germline, CDR1 is GTSNPN and CDR2 SVGIG (reference sequence). CDR3 region: CAWSVPGYEQYF. DNA for the CDR3: TGTGCCTGGAGTGTACCGGGGTACGAGCAGTACTTC.

The chain joins TRBV5-7 to TRBJ2-7; D ambiguous. TRBV5-7 is filed as an ORF, its function uncertain. CDR3 size: 15 residues. The ends were cut back, 0 bases at V and 5 bases at J, with 15 bases in the middle. DNA of the CDR3: TGTGCCAGCAGCTTGGAGAGCGACCCCGAGGACGAGCAGTACTTC. This translates into CASSLESDPEDEQYF.